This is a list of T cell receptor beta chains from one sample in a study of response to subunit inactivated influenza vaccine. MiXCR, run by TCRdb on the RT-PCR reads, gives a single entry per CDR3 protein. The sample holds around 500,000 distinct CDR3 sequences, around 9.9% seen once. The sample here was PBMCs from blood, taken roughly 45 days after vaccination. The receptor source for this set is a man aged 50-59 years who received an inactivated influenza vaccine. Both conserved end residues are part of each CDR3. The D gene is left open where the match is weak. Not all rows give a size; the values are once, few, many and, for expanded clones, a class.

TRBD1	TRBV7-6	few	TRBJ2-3	TGTGCCAGCAGCTTAGTTGGACAGGGAACAGATACGCAGTATTTT	CASSLVGQGTDTQYF
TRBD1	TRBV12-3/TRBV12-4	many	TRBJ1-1	TGTGCCAGCAGTTTAGCGGGACAGGTTAACACTGAAGCTTTCTTT	CASSLAGQVNTEAFF
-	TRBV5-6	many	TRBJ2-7	TGTGCCAGCAGCTTGGGCGTCAAGGGTCGCAGGCAGTACTTC	CASSLGVKGRRQYF
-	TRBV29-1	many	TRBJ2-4	TGCAGCGCCGAGAGAGGGAACATTCAGTACTTC	CSAERGNIQYF
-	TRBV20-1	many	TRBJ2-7	TGCAGTGCTGGAGTATCAAACTTGGTTCTCAACGAGCAGTACTTC	CSAGVSNLVLNEQYF
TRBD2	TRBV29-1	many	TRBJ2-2	TGCAGCGCCCTGGGGGCTAGCGGGAGGCTGAACACCGGGGAGCTGTTTTTT	CSALGASGRLNTGELFF
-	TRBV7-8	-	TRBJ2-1	TGTGCCAGCAGCTTAATTGTAAGCGTGGGTGAGCAGTTCTTC	CASSLIVSVGEQFF
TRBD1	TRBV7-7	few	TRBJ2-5	TGTGCCAGCAGCAGAGACAGGGACGAGACCCAGTACTTC	CASSRDRDETQYF
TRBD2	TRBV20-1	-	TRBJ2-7	TGCAGTGCTAGGGATACCGGGACTAGCGGGACCTACGAGCAGTACTTC	CSARDTGTSGTYEQYF
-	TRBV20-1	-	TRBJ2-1	TGCAGTGCCAGGCAAGGGCTCCCTTCCTACAATGAGCAGTTCTTC	CSARQGLPSYNEQFF
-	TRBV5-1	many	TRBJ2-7	TGCGCCAGCAGCTCCGGACAACCGGGACCGTCTTCCTACGAGCAGTACTTC	CASSSGQPGPSSYEQYF
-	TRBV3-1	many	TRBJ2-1	TGCGCCAGCAGCCAAGGAGGATACAATGAGCAGTTCTTC	CASSQGGYNEQFF
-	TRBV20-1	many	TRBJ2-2	TGCAGTGCTAGACCCCGTAATGGCCCCGGGGAGCTGTTTTTT	CSARPRNGPGELFF
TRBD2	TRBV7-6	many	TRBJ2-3	TGTGCCAGCAGCGGGCTTGGAAGCGGGGTAGATACGCAGTATTTT	CASSGLGSGVDTQYF
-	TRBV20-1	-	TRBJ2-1	TGCTGTGCTAGAGATCTACACTTCTCCACCTACAATGAGCAGTTCTTC	CCARDLHFSTYNEQFF
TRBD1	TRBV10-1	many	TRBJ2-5	TGCGCCAGACAGGGGGCAAGGGAAGAGACCCAGTACTTC	CARQGAREETQYF
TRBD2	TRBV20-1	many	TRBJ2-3	TGCAGTGCTAGAGCCCTACTAGCGGGGGCTCCCTCGGCGACAGATACGCAGTATTTT	CSARALLAGAPSATDTQYF
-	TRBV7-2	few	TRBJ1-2	TGTGCCAGCAGCTTAGGTGGGGCAGGGACCTATGGCTACACCTTC	CASSLGGAGTYGYTF
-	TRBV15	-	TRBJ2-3	TGTGCCACCAGCAGAGACCTATTCACAGATACGCAGTATTTT	CATSRDLFTDTQYF
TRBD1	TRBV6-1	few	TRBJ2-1	TGTGCCAGCAGCCGTCGACAGGGAAGCTACAATGAGCAGTTCTTC	CASSRRQGSYNEQFF
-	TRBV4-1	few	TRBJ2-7	TGCGCCAGCAGCCAGTCTGAATCCAGGGACGACGAGCAGTACTTC	CASSQSESRDDEQYF
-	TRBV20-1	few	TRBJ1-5	TGCAGTGACCCGGGCCCCCCAGCCCAGCATTTT	CSDPGPPAQHF
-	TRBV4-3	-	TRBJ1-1	TGCGCCAGCAGCCAAGAAGCCCTCCTAACAAACACTGAAGCTTTCTTT	CASSQEALLTNTEAFF
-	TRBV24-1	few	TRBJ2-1	TGTGCCACCGGTCGAGGGGGAAGGGGCAATGAGCAGTTCTTC	CATGRGGRGNEQFF
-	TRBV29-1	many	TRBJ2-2	TGCAGCGTTGAACTTGAGCAGATCGGGGAGCTGTTTTTT	CSVELEQIGELFF
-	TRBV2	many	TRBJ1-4	TGTGCCAGCAGAGAAAGACTCAGGGGAGGGGAAAAACTGTTTTTT	CASRERLRGGEKLFF
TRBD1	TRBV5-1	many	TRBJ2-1	TGCGCCAGCAGCTTGGGACAGGGAACAGGCGAGCAGTTCTTC	CASSLGQGTGEQFF
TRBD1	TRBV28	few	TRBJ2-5	TGTGCCGCCCCCCCCCGGGACAGGGGACAAGAGACCCAGTACTTC	CAAPPRDRGQETQYF
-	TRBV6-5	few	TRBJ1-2	TGTGCCAGCAGTTACGGCCAGCCCTTCCCTATGGGCTACACCTTC	CASSYGQPFPMGYTF
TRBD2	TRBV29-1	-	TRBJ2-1	TGCAGCGCCCCTATACTAGCGGGAGCCAATGAGCAGTTCTTC	CSAPILAGANEQFF
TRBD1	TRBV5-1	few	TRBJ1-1	TGCGCCAGCAGCTCCCTAAGGGGGCAGGAGAGTGAAGCTTTCTTT	CASSSLRGQESEAFF
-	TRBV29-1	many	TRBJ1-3	TGCAGCGTTGGAACAACAGGGAACGGAAACACCATATATTTT	CSVGTTGNGNTIYF
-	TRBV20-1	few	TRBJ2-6	TGCAGTGCTAGAGATCAGTCTGGGGCCAACGTCCTGACTTTC	CSARDQSGANVLTF
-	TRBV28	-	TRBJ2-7	TGTGCCAGCAGTTTTCCAGGTCTTTTATACGAGCAGTACTTC	CASSFPGLLYEQYF
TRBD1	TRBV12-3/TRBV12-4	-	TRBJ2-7	TGTGCCAGCAGTTTTCTCACAGGGGAACACGAGCAGTACTTC	CASSFLTGEHEQYF
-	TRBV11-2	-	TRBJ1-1	TGTGCCAGCAGCTCCTCGTTTGGGTGGAACACTGAAGCTTTCTTT	CASSSSFGWNTEAFF
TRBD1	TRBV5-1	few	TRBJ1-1	TGCGCCAGTACAGGGGTGGGCACTGAAGCTTTCTTT	CASTGVGTEAFF
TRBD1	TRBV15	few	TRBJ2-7	TGTGCCACCAGCAGGGGCATTGGGACAGGGATGTACGAGCAGTACTTC	CATSRGIGTGMYEQYF
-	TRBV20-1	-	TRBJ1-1	TGCAGTGCTAGAGCCCGGGACCCCATGAACACTGAAGCTTTCTTT	CSARARDPMNTEAFF
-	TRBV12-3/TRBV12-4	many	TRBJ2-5	TGTGCCAGCAGTCAGACAGAGGGGACCCAGTACTTC	CASSQTEGTQYF
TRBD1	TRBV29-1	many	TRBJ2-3	TGCAGCGTTGTGACGGACAGGGATCCAGATACGCAGTATTTT	CSVVTDRDPDTQYF
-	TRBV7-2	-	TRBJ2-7	TGTGCCAGCAGCTTAAGGCAAGGCCAGGGTTACGAGCAGTACTTC	CASSLRQGQGYEQYF
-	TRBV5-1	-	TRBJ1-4	TGCGCCAGCAGGGATGTGGGGGCTGGTGAAAAACTGTTTTTT	CASRDVGAGEKLFF
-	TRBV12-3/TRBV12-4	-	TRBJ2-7	TGTGCCAGCAGGCGGACCATGGGGGCGCAGTACTTC	CASRRTMGAQYF
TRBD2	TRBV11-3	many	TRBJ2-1	TGTGCCAGCAGCTTTAGCGGGAGCTCCTACAATGAGCAGTTCTTC	CASSFSGSSYNEQFF
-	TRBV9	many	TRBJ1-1	TGTGCCAGCAGCGCGTCCTCCTTGAACACTGAAGCTTTCTTT	CASSASSLNTEAFF